This T cell receptor (beta chain) was sequenced during a study of spatial heterogeneity in lung cancer. Whole-study context: Detected sequences consistently included more beta-chain ones than alpha-chain ones. Overall study findings and caveats: Compared with follow-up, resection was when ubiquitous expanded tumor TCRs appeared in blood more.

TCRdb passed the 5' RACE reads through MiXCR, listing each CDR3 protein once. Among about 80,000 distinct CDR3 sequences listed, approximately 8.1% were seen once. Described time point: sample taken at primary tumor resection. Unsorted samples of tumor, nontumor lung or frozen PBMC had their whole RNA sequenced. In the case of this clonotype: Its antigen is unknown.

Germline V gives CDR1 SGHKS, CDR2 YYEKEE (reference sequence). V was pared by 1 base and J by 5 bases, with 12 bases between. The CDR3 totals 14 residues. The sequence came from a male donor with early-stage non-small cell lung cancer. The rearrangement joins TRBV5-5 to TRBJ1-1, with a tentative D call TRBD1 (5 bases). This sample comprised PBMCs, obtained at surgery. The CDR3 region has the DNA TGTGCCAGCAGCTTGATGGGGGAAGGAACTGAAGCTTTCTTT. Its protein product is CASSLMGEGTEAFF.